A selection of T cell receptor beta chains follows, all from one sample in a study of blood T cell repertoires in COVID-19. Sequenced by immunoSEQ multiplex PCR; TCRdb stores in-frame clones only, minus some. The data contain about 120,000 clones, over 70% of them seen just once; the ten biggest clones take up about 1.4%. Sequenced sample: peripheral blood. These receptors all stem from a man aged 50 to 59 with acute or convalescent COVID-19. The CDR3 runs from the conserved cysteine through the conserved F or W. A D gene is named only where the DNA matches it firmly. A clone size is listed for some rows: how often the clone was seen (once, few, many), or a class if it is expanded.

v_gene	abundance	j_gene	d_gene	CDR3aa	CDR3nt
TRBV15	-	TRBJ1-4	-	CATSRGYNEKLFF	TGTGCCACCAGCCGGGGGTATAATGAAAAACTGTTTTTT
TRBV6-1	-	TRBJ2-1	TRBD1	CASSETGATYNEQFF	TGTGCCAGCAGTGAAACAGGGGCGACGTACAATGAGCAGTTCTTC
TRBV7-8	-	TRBJ1-5	-	CASSLAIQGGVQPQHF	TGTGCCAGCAGCTTAGCGATCCAGGGAGGGGTTCAGCCCCAGCATTTT
TRBV10-2	-	TRBJ2-3	-	CASSEVLTSTDTQYF	TGCGCCAGCAGTGAGGTCCTAACTAGCACAGATACGCAGTATTTT
TRBV5-1	-	TRBJ2-2	-	CASSPSGNTGELFF	TGCGCCAGCAGCCCCAGCGGGAACACCGGGGAGCTGTTTTTT
TRBV2	-	TRBJ1-1	-	CASSDKSRGSTEAFF	TGTGCCAGCAGTGATAAAAGCAGGGGTTCCACTGAAGCTTTCTTT
TRBV19	-	TRBJ2-2	-	CASSIRTVNTGELFF	TGTGCCAGTAGTATCCGAACGGTGAACACCGGGGAGCTGTTTTTT
TRBV11-2	-	TRBJ1-3	-	CASSRPQAVDTIYF	TGTGCCAGCAGCCGACCCCAGGCCGTGGACACCATATATTTT
TRBV6-5	once	TRBJ2-1	-	CASTVNDEQFF	TGTGCCAGCACGGTTAACGATGAGCAGTTCTTC
TRBV25-1	-	TRBJ1-2	-	CASSGGYGYTF	TGTGCCAGCAGTGGAGGGTATGGCTACACCTTC
TRBV12-3/TRBV12-4	-	TRBJ2-2	-	CASSSGLGGELFF	TGTGCCAGCAGTTCAGGGTTGGGCGGGGAGCTGTTTTTT
TRBV6-4	once	TRBJ2-3	TRBD2	CASSGGATDTQYF	TGTGCCAGCAGCGGGGGGGCCACAGATACGCAGTATTTT
TRBV2	once	TRBJ2-3	TRBD2	CASSPSGSTDTQYF	TGTGCCAGCAGCCCTAGCGGGAGCACAGATACGCAGTATTTT
TRBV19	-	TRBJ1-2	-	CASSMAGSGYTF	TGTGCCAGTAGTATGGCAGGTAGTGGCTACACCTTC
TRBV6-5	-	TRBJ2-3	TRBD1	CASSPRTGVGDTQYF	TGTGCCAGCAGCCCCAGGACAGGGGTGGGAGATACGCAGTATTTT
TRBV6-5	-	TRBJ1-1	TRBD1	CASSYGQGWNTEAFF	TGTGCCAGCAGTTACGGACAGGGTTGGAACACTGAAGCTTTCTTT
TRBV5-4	-	TRBJ2-5	-	CASAGQTETQYF	TGTGCCAGCGCGGGACAGACAGAGACCCAGTACTTC
TRBV2	-	TRBJ2-4	TRBD1	CASSSGTEFKNIQYF	TGTGCCAGCAGCTCCGGGACAGAGTTCAAAAACATTCAGTACTTC
TRBV27	once	TRBJ1-5	TRBD1	CASSSYRGRRQPQHF	TGTGCCAGCAGTTCGTACAGGGGGCGTCGGCAGCCCCAGCATTTT
TRBV4-1	-	TRBJ2-7	-	CASSQVIVARRAYEQYF	TGCGCCAGCAGCCAAGTAATCGTCGCACGAAGAGCCTACGAGCAGTACTTC
TRBV5-1	-	TRBJ2-2	TRBD1	CASSLSGRGPFNTGELFF	TGCGCCAGCAGCTTGAGTGGCAGGGGGCCCTTTAACACCGGGGAGCTGTTTTTT
TRBV10-3	once	TRBJ2-6	TRBD1	CAISDGTGDSSGANVLTF	TGTGCCATCAGTGATGGGACAGGAGATAGCTCTGGGGCCAACGTCCTGACTTTC
TRBV6-5	-	TRBJ1-4	-	CASSLEATNEKLFF	TGTGCCAGCAGTTTGGAGGCAACTAATGAAAAACTGTTTTTT
TRBV9	once	TRBJ1-5	-	CASSVWASASQPQHF	TGTGCCAGCAGCGTATGGGCCTCCGCCAGTCAGCCCCAGCATTTT
TRBV27	few	TRBJ1-2	-	CASSPNGYGYTF	TGTGCCAGCAGTCCTAACGGCTATGGCTACACCTTC
TRBV3-1/TRBV3-2	-	TRBJ2-6	TRBD1	CASSRDSHSGANVLTF	TGTGCCAGCAGCCGGGACAGTCACTCTGGGGCCAACGTCCTGACTTTC
TRBV20-1	-	TRBJ2-7	TRBD2	CSASRTSGGYEQYF	TGCAGTGCTAGTAGAACTAGCGGGGGTTACGAGCAGTACTTC
TRBV5-1	-	TRBJ1-1	-	CASSFPNTEAFF	TGCGCCAGCAGCTTCCCAAACACTGAAGCTTTCTTT
TRBV6-5	-	TRBJ1-2	TRBD1	CASSYGQGALLGYTF	TGTGCCAGCAGTTATGGACAGGGGGCTCTATTGGGCTACACCTTC
TRBV6-6	-	TRBJ1-1	-	CASNPPGGGGAAFF	TGTGCCAGCAACCCCCCGGGGGGGGGAGGGGCAGCTTTCTTT